This T cell receptor beta chain was profiled in a study of T cells in Graves' hyperthyroidism and ophthalmopathy. V dropped 1 base and J dropped 10 bases, with 12 bases sitting between them. Germline CDR1 SGHRS, CDR2 YFSETQ. The CDR3 sequence is 14 residues long. RNA transcripts served as the template for amplifying TCR beta CDR3 regions. HTBI primers were used for first-round RT-PCR of the TCR CDR3. TCRdb itself ran the multiplex PCR reads through MiXCR, one entry per CDR3 protein. This repertoire shows roughly 580,000 distinct CDR3 sequences, 35% to 55% found once; its top ten account for approximately 8.2%. There are a few counts of this clonotype.

The sequence was collected from a young woman with Graves' hyperthyroidism. The genes are TRBV5-1 and TRBJ1-6, with D unresolved. The sample taken for sequencing was peripheral blood or thyroid tissue (not recorded which). The CDR3: CASSLSHLDSPLHF. CDR3 nucleotide sequence: TGCGCCAGCAGCTTGAGTCACCTTGACTCACCCCTCCACTTT.